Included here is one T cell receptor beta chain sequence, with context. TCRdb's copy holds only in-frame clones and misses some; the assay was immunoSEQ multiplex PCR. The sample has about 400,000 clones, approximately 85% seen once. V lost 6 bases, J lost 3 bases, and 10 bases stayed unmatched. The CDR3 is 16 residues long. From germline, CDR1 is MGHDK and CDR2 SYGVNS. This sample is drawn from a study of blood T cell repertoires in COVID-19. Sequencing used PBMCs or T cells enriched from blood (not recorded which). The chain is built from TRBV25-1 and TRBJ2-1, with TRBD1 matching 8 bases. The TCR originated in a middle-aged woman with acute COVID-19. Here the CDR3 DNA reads TGTGCCAGCAGGGGAGACGGACAGGGATACTACAATGAGCAGTTCTTC. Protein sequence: CASRGDGQGYYNEQFF. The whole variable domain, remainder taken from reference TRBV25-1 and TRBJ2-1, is EADIYQTPRYLVIGTGKKITLECSQTMGHDKMYWYQQDPGMELHLIHYSYGVNSTEKGDLSSESTVSRIRTEHFPLTLESARPSHTSQYLCASRGDGQGYYNEQFFGPGTRLTVL.